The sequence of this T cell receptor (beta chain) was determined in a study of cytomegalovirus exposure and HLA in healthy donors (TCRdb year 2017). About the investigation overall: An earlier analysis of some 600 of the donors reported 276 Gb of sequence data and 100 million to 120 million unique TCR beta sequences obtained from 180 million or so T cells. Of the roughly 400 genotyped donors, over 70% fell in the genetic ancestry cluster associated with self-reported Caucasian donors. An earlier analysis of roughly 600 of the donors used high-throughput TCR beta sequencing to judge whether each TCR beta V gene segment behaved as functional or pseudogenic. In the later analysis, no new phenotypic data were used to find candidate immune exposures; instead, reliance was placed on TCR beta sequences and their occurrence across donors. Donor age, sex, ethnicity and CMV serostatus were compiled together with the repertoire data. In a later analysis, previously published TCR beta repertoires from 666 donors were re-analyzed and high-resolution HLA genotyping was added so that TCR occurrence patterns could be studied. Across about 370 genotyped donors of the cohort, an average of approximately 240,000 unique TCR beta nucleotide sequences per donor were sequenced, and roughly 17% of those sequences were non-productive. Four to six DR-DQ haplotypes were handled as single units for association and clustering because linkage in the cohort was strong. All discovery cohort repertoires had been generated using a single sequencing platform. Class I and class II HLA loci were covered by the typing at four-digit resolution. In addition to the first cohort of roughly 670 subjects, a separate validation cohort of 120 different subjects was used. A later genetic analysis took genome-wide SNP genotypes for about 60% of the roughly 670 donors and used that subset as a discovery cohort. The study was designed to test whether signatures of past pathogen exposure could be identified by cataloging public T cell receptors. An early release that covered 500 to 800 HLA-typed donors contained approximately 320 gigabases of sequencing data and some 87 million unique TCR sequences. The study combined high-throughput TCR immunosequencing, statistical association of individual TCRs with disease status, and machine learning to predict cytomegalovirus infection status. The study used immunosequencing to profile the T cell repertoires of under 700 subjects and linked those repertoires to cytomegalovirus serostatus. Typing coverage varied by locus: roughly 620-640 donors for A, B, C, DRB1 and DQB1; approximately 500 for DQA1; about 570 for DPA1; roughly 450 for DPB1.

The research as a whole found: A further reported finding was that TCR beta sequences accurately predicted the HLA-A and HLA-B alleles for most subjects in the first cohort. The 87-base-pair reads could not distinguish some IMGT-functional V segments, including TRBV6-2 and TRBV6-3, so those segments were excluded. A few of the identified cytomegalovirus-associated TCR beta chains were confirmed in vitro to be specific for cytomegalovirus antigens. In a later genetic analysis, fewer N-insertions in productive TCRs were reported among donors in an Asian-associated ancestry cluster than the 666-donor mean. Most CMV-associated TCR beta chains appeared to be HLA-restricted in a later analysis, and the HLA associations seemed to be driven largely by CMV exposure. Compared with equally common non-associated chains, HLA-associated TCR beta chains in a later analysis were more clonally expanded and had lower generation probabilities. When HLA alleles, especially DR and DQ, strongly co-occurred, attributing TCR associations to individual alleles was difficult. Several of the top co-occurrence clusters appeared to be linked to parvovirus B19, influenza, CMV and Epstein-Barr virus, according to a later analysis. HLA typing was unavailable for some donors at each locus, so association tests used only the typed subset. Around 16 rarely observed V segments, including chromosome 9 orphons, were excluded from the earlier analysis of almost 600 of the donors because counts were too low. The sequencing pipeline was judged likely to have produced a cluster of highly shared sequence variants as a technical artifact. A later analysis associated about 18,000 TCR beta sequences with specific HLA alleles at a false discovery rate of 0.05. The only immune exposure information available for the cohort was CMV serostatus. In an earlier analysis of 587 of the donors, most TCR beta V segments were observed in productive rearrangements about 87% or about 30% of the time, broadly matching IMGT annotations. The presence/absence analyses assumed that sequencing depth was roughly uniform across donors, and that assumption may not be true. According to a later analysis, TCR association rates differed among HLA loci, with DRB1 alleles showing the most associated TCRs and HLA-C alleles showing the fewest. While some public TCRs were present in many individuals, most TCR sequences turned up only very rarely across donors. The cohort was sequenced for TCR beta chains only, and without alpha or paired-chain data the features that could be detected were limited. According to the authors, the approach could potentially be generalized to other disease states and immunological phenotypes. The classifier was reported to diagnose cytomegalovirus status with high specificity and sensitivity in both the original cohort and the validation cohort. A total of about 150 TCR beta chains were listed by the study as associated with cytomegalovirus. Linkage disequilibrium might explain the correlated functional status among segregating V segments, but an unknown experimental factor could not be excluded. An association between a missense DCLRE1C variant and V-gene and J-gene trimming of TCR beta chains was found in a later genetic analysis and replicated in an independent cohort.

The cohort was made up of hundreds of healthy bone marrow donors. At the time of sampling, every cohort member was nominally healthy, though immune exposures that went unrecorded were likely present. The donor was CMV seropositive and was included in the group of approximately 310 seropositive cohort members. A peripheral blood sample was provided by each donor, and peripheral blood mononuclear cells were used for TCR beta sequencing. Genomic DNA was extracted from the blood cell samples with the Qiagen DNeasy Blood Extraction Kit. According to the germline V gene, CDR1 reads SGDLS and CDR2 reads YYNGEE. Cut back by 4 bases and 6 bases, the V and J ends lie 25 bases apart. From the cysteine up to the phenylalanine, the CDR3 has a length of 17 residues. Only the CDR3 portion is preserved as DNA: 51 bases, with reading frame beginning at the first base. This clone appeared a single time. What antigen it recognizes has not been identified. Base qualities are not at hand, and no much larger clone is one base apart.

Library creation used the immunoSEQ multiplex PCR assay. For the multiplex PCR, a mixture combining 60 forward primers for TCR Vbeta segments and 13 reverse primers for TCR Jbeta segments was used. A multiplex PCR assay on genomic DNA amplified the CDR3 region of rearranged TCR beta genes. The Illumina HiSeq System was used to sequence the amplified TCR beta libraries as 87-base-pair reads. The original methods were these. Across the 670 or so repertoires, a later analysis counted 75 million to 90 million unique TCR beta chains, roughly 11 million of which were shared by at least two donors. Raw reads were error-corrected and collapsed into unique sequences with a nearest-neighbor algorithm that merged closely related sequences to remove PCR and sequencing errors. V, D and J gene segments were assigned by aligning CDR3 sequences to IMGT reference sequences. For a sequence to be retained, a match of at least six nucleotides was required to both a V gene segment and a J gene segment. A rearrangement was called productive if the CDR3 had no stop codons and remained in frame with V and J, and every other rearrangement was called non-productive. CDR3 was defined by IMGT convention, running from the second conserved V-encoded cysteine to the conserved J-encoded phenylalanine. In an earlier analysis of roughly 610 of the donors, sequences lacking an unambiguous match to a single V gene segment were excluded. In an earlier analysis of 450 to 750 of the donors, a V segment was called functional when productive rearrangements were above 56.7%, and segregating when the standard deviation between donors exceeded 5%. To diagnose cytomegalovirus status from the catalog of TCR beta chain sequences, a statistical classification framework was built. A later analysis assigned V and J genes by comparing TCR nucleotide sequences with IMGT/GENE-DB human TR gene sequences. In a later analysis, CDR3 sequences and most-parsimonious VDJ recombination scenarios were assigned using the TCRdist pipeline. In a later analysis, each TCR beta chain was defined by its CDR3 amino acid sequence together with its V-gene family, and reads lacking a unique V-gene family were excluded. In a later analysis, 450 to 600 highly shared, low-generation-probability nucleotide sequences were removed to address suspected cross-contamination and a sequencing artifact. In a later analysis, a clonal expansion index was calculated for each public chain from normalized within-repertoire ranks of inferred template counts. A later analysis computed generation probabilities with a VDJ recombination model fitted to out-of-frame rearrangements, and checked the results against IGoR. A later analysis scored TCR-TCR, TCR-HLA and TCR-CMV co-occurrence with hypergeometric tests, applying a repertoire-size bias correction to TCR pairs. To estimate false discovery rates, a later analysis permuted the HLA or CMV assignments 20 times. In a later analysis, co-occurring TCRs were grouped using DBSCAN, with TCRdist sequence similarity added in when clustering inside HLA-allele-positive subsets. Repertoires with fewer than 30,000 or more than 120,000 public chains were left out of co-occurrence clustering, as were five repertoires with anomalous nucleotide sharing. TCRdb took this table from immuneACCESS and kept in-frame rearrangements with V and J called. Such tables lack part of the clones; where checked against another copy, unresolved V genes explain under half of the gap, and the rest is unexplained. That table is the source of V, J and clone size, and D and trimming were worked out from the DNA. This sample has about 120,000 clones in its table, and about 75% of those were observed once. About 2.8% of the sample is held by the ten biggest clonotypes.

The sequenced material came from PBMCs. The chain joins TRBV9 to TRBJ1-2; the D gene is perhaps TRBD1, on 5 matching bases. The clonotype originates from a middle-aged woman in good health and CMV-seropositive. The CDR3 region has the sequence CASSRAPHMTALDGYTF. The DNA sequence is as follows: TGTGCCAGCAGCCGAGCCCCCCATATGACAGCTCTTGATGGCTACACCTTC.